Below, 32 T cell receptor beta chains from the same sample are listed, as sequenced in a study of regulatory T cells in long-lasting Graves disease. Building the TCR beta libraries relied on iRepertoire HTBI primers, and CDR3 regions underwent Arm-PCR. TCRdb re-analysed the multiplex PCR reads in MiXCR, keeping a single row per CDR3 protein. Counted here are about 430,000 distinct CDR3 sequences, approximately 15% occurring once; the ten biggest clones make up about 8.2%. Sample time point: newly diagnosed GD, antithyroid drugs for less than 3 months. After RNA was extracted from PBMCs, the TCR library was made from it. These same data were also listed under a study on T cells in Graves' hyperthyroidism and ophthalmopathy.

This material consisted of peripheral blood mononuclear cells (PBMCs), taken at new diagnosis, from a patient treated with antithyroid drugs. The receptors derive from a woman in her forties with Graves disease.

In its sample, this clonotype was seen once. This chain links TRBV7-2 with TRBJ1-6, with TRBD1 identical over 7 bases. Germline CDR1 SGHTA, CDR2 FQGNSA. With V trimmed by 5 bases and J by 15 bases, 13 bases remained unmatched. This CDR3 region has 14 residues. The DNA of the CDR3 is TGTGCCAGCAGCCTACGGGACAGTGCGTCGGTCCTCCACTTT. Protein product: CASSLRDSASVLHF.

The chain employs TRBV7-9 and TRBJ1-2; weak D call: TRBD1 (5 bases). This CDR3 is 17 amino acids long. CDR1 and CDR2 from the germline V gene are SEHNR and FQNEAQ (reference sequence). Trimming left V 5 bases short and J 4 bases short, with 23 bases between. The CDR3 loop reads CASSVSKQASNTYGYTF. The CDR3, as DNA: TGTGCCAGCAGCGTTTCTAAACAGGCTAGTAACACCTATGGCTACACCTTC.

The chain carries TRBV12-3 or TRBV12-4 and TRBJ1-3, with TRBD1 matching over 8 bases. V was pared by 11 bases and J by 2 bases, with 2 bases of the junction left unmatched. The CDR3 has 12 amino acids. The CDR3 sequence is CAGTGTGNTIYF. The DNA for the CDR3 is TGTGCCGGGACAGGAACTGGAAACACCATATATTTT.

To note about this clonotype: With a much larger clone just one base away, this may be a read error. The chain uses TRBV11-2 and TRBJ2-2; unclear D gene. V was pared by 1 base and J by 7 bases, with 4 bases between. Germline V gives CDR1 SGHAT, CDR2 FQNNGV. This CDR3 has 12 amino acids. The CDR3 is CASSLALGELFF. CDR3 coding DNA: TGTGCCAGCAGCTTAGCGCTCGGGGAGCTGTTTTTT.

Ten or more counts support this clonotype. The chain joins TRBV10-2 to TRBJ2-6, with D perhaps TRBD1 (5 bases). Trimming left V 6 bases short and J 0 bases short, with 24 bases between. CDR1 and CDR2 from the germline V gene are WSHSY and SAAADI. The CDR3 is made up of 20 amino acids. The CDR3 DNA sequence: TGCGCCAGCAGGATCCCAGGTGGGCAGGGAATCTCCTCTGGGGCCAACGTCCTGACTTTC. As protein: CASRIPGGQGISSGANVLTF.

This clonotype was recorded many times. The CDR3 loop reads CAWSGQGTGETQYF. In DNA form, the CDR3 reads TGTGCCTGGAGCGGACAGGGTACGGGAGAGACCCAGTACTTC. The chain uses TRBV30 and TRBJ2-5; TRBD1 agrees at 8 bases. CDR3 length: 14 residues. V lost 3 bases to trimming and J lost 4 bases; unmatched junction nucleotides: 7. Germline V CDR1 and CDR2: GTSNPN, SVGIG (reference sequence).

Ten or more counts support this clonotype. The gene calls are TRBV2 and TRBJ2-5; the match to TRBD2 covers 14 bases. J gave up 5 bases and V 5 bases, and 4 bases lay outside the gene matches. Germline V gives CDR1 SNHLY, CDR2 FYNNEI. The CDR3 extends over 15 amino acids. CDR3 bases: TGTGCCAGCAGTCCGGGACTAGCGGGAGTGGAGACCCAGTACTTC. Its protein product is CASSPGLAGVETQYF.

This clonotype was observed a few times. The rearrangement joins TRBV19 to TRBJ2-1, with D possibly being TRBD2 (5 bases). The CDR3 consists of 16 residues. The germline gives CDR1 LNHDA, CDR2 SQIVND (reference sequence). V lost 2 bases and J lost 7, with 18 bases in between. The CDR3 region has the DNA TGTGCCAGTAGTATAATATTTCGTGGAGGAGATAATGAGCAGTTCTTC. As protein: CASSIIFRGGDNEQFF.

Only a few counts were recorded for this clonotype. The chain couples TRBV20-1 to TRBJ1-6; D unresolved. CDR1 is DFQATT, CDR2 SNEGSKA, per germline (reference sequence). Trimming shortened V by 2 bases and J by 4 bases, and 9 bases separated the two germline ends. The CDR3 is made up of 14 amino acids. The CDR3 is CSARIGLYNSPLHF. For the CDR3, the DNA is TGCAGTGCTAGAATCGGACTTTATAATTCACCCCTCCACTTT.

Comment on this clonotype: Relative to the germline gene, one junction end is altered; a read error may explain this. This chain joins TRBV9 and TRBJ2-2, with a possible D match to TRBD2 (5 bases). Germline V lookup: CDR1 SGDLS, CDR2 YYNGEE. The CDR3 is made up of 16 amino acids. The CDR3 bases are TGTGCCAGCAGCGTAGGAGTGTTCGCGAACACCGGGGAGCTGGTTTTT. Its protein is CASSVGVFANTGELVF.

This clonotype was seen at least ten times. The V and J genes are TRBV30 and TRBJ2-1; D unresolved. The CDR3 length is 13 residues. V was clipped by 1 base and J by 6 bases, with 10 bases between them. The germline V gene has CDR1 GTSNPN and CDR2 SVGIG (reference sequence). The CDR3 region is CAWSEDVSNEQFF. The CDR3 coding sequence is TGTGCCTGGAGTGAGGACGTTTCCAATGAGCAGTTCTTC.

Concerning this clonotype: A much larger clone differs by one base, so this may be a read error. V and J are TRBV28 and TRBJ2-7; tentative D call: TRBD2 (5 bases). The CDR3 contains 11 residues. The germline V gene encodes CDR1 MDHEN and CDR2 SYDVKM. The CDR3: CTSSIDAGQYF. In DNA, the CDR3 is TGTACCAGCAGTATTGACGCGGGGCAGTACTTC. Full variable domain (outside the CDR3, taken from reference TRBV28 and TRBJ2-7): DVKVTQSSRYLVKRTGEKVFLECVQDMDHENMFWYRQDPGLGLRLIYFSYDVKMKEKGDIPEGYSVSREKKERFSLILESASTNQTSMYLCTSSIDAGQYFGPGTRLTVT.

This clonotype was observed at least ten times. The V and J genes are TRBV27 and TRBJ2-4; 7 bases line up with TRBD1. The V gene's germline CDR1 is MNHEY and CDR2 SMNVEV (reference sequence). This CDR3 is 17 amino acids long. J was trimmed by 4 bases and V by 4 bases; bases with no gene match: 13. In nucleotides, the CDR3 is TGTGCCAGCAGTTCCCGACTCACAGGGGATGGGAAAAACATTCAGTACTTC. Translating gives CASSSRLTGDGKNIQYF.

There are a few counts of this clonotype. This sequence joins TRBV9 and TRBJ2-1, with no clear D. The CDR3 is made up of 15 amino acids. Germline CDR1 is SGDLS and CDR2 is YYNGEE. V lost 0 bases to trimming and J lost 2 bases, with 9 bases between them. The CDR3 region has the DNA TGTGCCAGCAGCGTAGTAGAGACAACCTACAATGAGCAGTTCTTC. It specifies CASSVVETTYNEQFF. Combining the CDR3 with reference TRBV9 and TRBJ2-1 gives the whole variable domain DSGVTQTPKHLITATGQRVTLRCSPRSGDLSVYWYQQSLDQGLQFLIQYYNGEERAKGNILERFSAQQFPDLHSELNLSSLELGDSALYFCASSVVETTYNEQFFGPGTRLTVL.

This clonotype was detected many times. The CDR3 bases are TGTGCCACCAGTGGGGACCCCTGGACCGGGGAGCTGTTTTTT. It yields the protein CATSGDPWTGELFF. The chain uses TRBV24-1 and TRBJ2-2; tentatively, D is TRBD1 or TRBD2 (5 bases each). The germline gives CDR1 KGHDR, CDR2 SFDVKD. V was pared by 5 bases and J by 5 bases, with 11 bases between. CDR3 length equals 14 residues.

This clonotype was counted only a few times. The chain couples TRBV5-6 to TRBJ1-5; a possible D gene is TRBD1 (6 bases). Germline V gene data show CDR1 as SGHDT and CDR2 as YYEEEE. Trimming stripped 4 bases from V and 1 base from J, with 15 bases between. There are 16 residues in the CDR3. CDR3: CASSQQGWGSNQPQHF. The CDR3 DNA reads as TGTGCCAGCAGCCAACAGGGATGGGGAAGCAATCAGCCCCAGCATTTT.

This clonotype was counted ten times or more. The gene calls are TRBV11-2 and TRBJ2-7; D is unresolved. Germline V gives CDR1 SGHAT, CDR2 FQNNGV. The CDR3 runs to 13 residues. Trimming pared 4 bases from V and 1 base from J, leaving 8 bases between. The CDR3, as DNA: TGTGCCAGCAGCTACGGATCATCCTACGAGCAGTACTTC. Residues: CASSYGSSYEQYF.

This clonotype was counted a few times. This chain connects TRBV9 to TRBJ1-1; TRBD1 agrees at 7 bases. CDR3 length: 15 residues. Germline assignment: CDR1 SGDLS and CDR2 YYNGEE. Trimming cost V 5 bases and J 5 bases; bases outside gene matches: 12. The CDR3 DNA is TGTGCCAGCAGAGATTCCGACAGGGACGGGACTGAAGCTTTCTTT. Amino acid sequence: CASRDSDRDGTEAFF.

This clonotype was counted many times. The rearrangement links TRBV6-2 or TRBV6-3 to TRBJ2-7; 11 bases match TRBD2. V was pared by 6 bases and J by 6 bases, with 10 bases of the junction left unmatched. Germline V gene data show CDR1 as MNHEY and CDR2 as SVGEGT. CDR3 length: 15 residues. The CDR3 DNA follows: TGTGCCAGCAGGAGTAGCGGGAGGGCCGTCGGCGAGCAGTACTTC. It codes for CASRSSGRAVGEQYF.

In its sample, this clonotype was seen a few times. The V call is TRBV20-1, the J call TRBJ2-2; maybe TRBD2 (6 bases). The V end lost 6 bases, the J end lost 6 bases, and 11 bases lay between the germline ends. Germline V gene lookup returns CDR1 DFQATT and CDR2 SNEGSKA (reference sequence). The CDR3 has 12 amino acids. CDR3 residues: CSAIGEAGELFF. In DNA, the CDR3 is TGCAGTGCAATAGGGGAGGCCGGGGAGCTGTTTTTT.

This clonotype occurred a few times. The gene calls are TRBV6-5 and TRBJ2-4; TRBD2 agrees at 9 bases. Losses at the gene ends were 2 bases for V and 4 bases for J; bases not matched to a gene: 15. Germline V CDR1 and CDR2: MNHEY, SVGAGI. The CDR3 consists of 19 residues. The CDR3 nucleotides read TGTGCCAGCAGTTACGGGGAGCACCTTAGCGGGAGTCGAAAAAACATTCAGTACTTC. Encoded protein: CASSYGEHLSGSRKNIQYF.

This clonotype was found a few times. This chain links TRBV5-5 with TRBJ1-6, with 7 bases fitting TRBD1. The J segment lost 6 bases and the V segment lost 4 bases, leaving 7 bases of the junction unmatched. This CDR3 is built from 15 residues. CDR1 SGHKS and CDR2 YYEKEE come from the germline V gene (reference sequence). DNA for the CDR3: TGTGCCAGCAGCCGACAGGGCCCGGGTAATTCACCCCTCCACTTT. As protein: CASSRQGPGNSPLHF.

This clonotype appeared many times. The chain is built from TRBV27 and TRBJ1-1; 7 bases agree with TRBD1. Germline V gives CDR1 MNHEY, CDR2 SMNVEV (reference sequence). The CDR3 totals 15 residues. Trimming cost V 2 bases and J 6 bases; bases outside gene matches: 9. CDR3 bases: TGTGCCAGCAGTTTAGGTGGCAGGGGGTTCCCTGAAGCTTTCTTT. This codes for CASSLGGRGFPEAFF.

This clonotype occurred a few times. The chain links TRBV9 to TRBJ2-1, with 10 bases matching TRBD2. After removal of 3 bases from V and 2 bases from J, the junction contained 5 bases not matched to a gene. CDR3 size: 16 residues. From germline, CDR1 is SGDLS and CDR2 YYNGEE. CDR3 bases: TGTGCCAGCAGCGCGCCTAGCGGGAGTGCCTACAATGAGCAGTTCTTC. Amino acid sequence: CASSAPSGSAYNEQFF.

This clonotype was counted many times. This chain joins TRBV18 and TRBJ2-2, with TRBD1 identical over 7 bases. With V trimmed by 3 bases and J by 3 bases, 7 bases remained unmatched. CDR3 length: 16 amino acids. CDR1 is KGHSH and CDR2 is LQKENI in the germline V gene. The CDR3 loop reads CASSPIGGADTGELFF. CDR3 sequence (DNA): TGTGCCAGCTCACCGATAGGGGGCGCCGACACCGGGGAGCTGTTTTTT.

This clonotype showed up many times. The rearrangement uses TRBV12-5 and TRBJ2-1; TRBD2 matches at 7 bases. The CDR3 is made up of 18 amino acids. Germline V gene sequence: CDR1 LGHNT, CDR2 FRNRAP. J lost 8 bases, V lost 2 bases, and 18 bases had no gene match. CDR3 coding DNA: TGTGCTAGTGGTTTGACGTACGGTCCGGGGGAGGGCTTAGATGAGCAGTTCTTC. It yields the protein CASGLTYGPGEGLDEQFF.

This clonotype was counted a single time. Since a much larger clone is just one base distant, this may be a read error. This sequence joins TRBV5-1 and TRBJ2-1; D is possibly TRBD1 (5 bases). The J call is uncertain, as TRBJ2-7 better fits the DNA end. CDR3 length: 13 amino acids. Germline V CDR1 and CDR2: SGHRS, YFSETQ. The CDR3 spells CASSRRQPNEQYF. Written as DNA, the CDR3 is TGCGCCAGCAGCCGTAGACAGCCGAATGAGCAGTACTTC.

This clonotype has a handful of counts. V is TRBV27 and J is TRBJ2-7; D gene unclear. V was trimmed by 5 bases and J by 2 bases, leaving 16 bases between them. Germline CDR1 is MNHEY and CDR2 is SMNVEV (reference sequence). The CDR3 contains 15 residues. DNA for the CDR3: TGTGCCAGCAGTCCACCAGAACTACAACCCTACGAGCAGTACTTC. Protein product: CASSPPELQPYEQYF.

In this sample, this clonotype turned up many times. This chain links TRBV11-2 with TRBJ2-3; 11 positions agree with TRBD2. Germline loops: CDR1 SGHAT, CDR2 FQNNGV. The V gene end was trimmed by 4 bases and the J gene end by 4 bases; junction bases not matched to a gene: 7. This CDR3 spans 16 amino acids. CDR3 region: CASSSNSGRAADTQYF. The CDR3 bases are TGTGCCAGCAGCTCTAATAGCGGGAGGGCCGCAGATACGCAGTATTTT. The full variable domain, rest sourced from reference TRBV11-2 and TRBJ2-3, is EAGVAQSPRYKIIEKRQSVAFWCNPISGHATLYWYQQILGQGPKLLIQFQNNGVVDDSQLPKDRFSAERLKGVDSTLKIQPAKLEDSAVYLCASSSNSGRAADTQYFGPGTRLTVL.

At least ten counts were recorded for this clonotype. V is TRBV9 and J is TRBJ1-1, with D possibly matching TRBD1 (5 bases). The CDR3 runs to 14 residues. Germline CDR1 and CDR2: SGDLS and YYNGEE. Trimming took off 3 bases at V and 4 bases at J, with 13 bases between the two ends. Written as DNA, the CDR3 is TGTGCCAGCAGCGAGCAGGGTTCTGTCACTGAAGCTTTCTTT. This encodes CASSEQGSVTEAFF.

The chain employs TRBV5-1 and TRBJ2-5; D is possibly TRBD2 (5 bases). The germline V gene encodes CDR1 SGHRS and CDR2 YFSETQ. The V and J ends lost 0 bases and 5 bases respectively, with 11 bases between them. There are 14 residues in the CDR3. DNA for the CDR3: TGCGCCAGCAGCTTGGAGGTCGGGATTGAGACCCAGTACTTC. Translation: CASSLEVGIETQYF.

The chain combines TRBV30 with TRBJ1-2; D remains unclear. Germline CDR1 and CDR2: GTSNPN and SVGIG (reference sequence). This CDR3 is built from 13 residues. Trimming took 8 bases from V and 7 from J, leaving 20 bases between them. CDR3 sequence reads: CAGPASSGGGYTF. For the CDR3, the DNA is TGTGCCGGGCCCGCATCGTCGGGCGGTGGCTACACCTTC.